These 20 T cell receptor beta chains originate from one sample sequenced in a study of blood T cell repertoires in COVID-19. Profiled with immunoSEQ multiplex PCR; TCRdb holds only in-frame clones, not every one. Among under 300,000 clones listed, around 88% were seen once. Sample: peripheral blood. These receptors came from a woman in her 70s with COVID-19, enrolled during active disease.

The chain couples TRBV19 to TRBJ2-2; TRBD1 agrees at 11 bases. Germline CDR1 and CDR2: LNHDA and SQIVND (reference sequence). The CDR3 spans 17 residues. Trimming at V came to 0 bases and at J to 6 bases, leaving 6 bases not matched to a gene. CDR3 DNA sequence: TGTGCCAGTAGTATAGATCATCCGGGACAGGGGGCCGGGGAGCTGTTTTTT. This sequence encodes CASSIDHPGQGAGELFF.

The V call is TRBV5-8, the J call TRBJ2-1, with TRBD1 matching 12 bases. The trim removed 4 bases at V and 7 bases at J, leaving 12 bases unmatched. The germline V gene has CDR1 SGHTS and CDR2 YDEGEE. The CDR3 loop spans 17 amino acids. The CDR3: CASSLAGTGGARNEQFF. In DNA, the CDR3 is TGTGCCAGCAGCCTCGCCGGGACAGGGGGCGCAAGGAATGAGCAGTTCTTC.

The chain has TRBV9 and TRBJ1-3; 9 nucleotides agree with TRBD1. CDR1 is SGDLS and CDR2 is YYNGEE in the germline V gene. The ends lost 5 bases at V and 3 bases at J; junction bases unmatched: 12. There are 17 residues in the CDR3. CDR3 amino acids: CASSADPGQGNGNTIYF. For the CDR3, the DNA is TGTGCCAGCAGTGCCGATCCGGGACAGGGAAATGGAAACACCATATATTTT.

The DNA for the CDR3 is TGTGCCAGCAACAGTTTACAGGGATCCAAAAACATTCAGTACTTC. Its translation: CASNSLQGSKNIQYF. The V and J genes are TRBV27 and TRBJ2-4, with D perhaps matching TRBD1 (6 bases). The CDR3 loop spans 15 amino acids. V shed 7 bases and J shed 2 bases, with 15 bases lying between them. Germline lookup yields CDR1 MNHEY and CDR2 SMNVEV (reference sequence).

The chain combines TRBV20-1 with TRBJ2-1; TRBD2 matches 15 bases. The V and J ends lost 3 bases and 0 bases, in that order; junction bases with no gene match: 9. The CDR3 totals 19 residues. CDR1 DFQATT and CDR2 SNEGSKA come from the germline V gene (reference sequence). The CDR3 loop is CSASGTGLAGGRSYNEQFF. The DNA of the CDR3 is TGCAGTGCTAGTGGAACGGGACTAGCGGGGGGCCGCTCCTACAATGAGCAGTTCTTC.

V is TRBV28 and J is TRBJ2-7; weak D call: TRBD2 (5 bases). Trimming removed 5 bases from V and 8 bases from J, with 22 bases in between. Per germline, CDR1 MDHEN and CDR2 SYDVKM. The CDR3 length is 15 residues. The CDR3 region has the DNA TGTGCCAGCAGTCCTCCCGGCGACTACTCCCCCAAGCAGTACTTC. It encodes CASSPPGDYSPKQYF.

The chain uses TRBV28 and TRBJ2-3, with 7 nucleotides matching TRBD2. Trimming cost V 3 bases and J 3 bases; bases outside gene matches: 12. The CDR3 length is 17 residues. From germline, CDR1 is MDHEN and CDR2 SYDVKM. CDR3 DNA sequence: TGTGCCAGCAGTTTGCTTTTGTTTCGGGGGGATACAGATACGCAGTATTTT. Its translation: CASSLLLFRGDTDTQYF.

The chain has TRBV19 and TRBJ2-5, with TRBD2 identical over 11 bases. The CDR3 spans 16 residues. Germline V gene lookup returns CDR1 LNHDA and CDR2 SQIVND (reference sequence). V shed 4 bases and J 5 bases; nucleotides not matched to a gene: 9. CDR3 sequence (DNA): TGTGCCAGTAGTAGATCTTTAGCGGGGGGGGCGGAGACCCAGTACTTC. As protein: CASSRSLAGGAETQYF.

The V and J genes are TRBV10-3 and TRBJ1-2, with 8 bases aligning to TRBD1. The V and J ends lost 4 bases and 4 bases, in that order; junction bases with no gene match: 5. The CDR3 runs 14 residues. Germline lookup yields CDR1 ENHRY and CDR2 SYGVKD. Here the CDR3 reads CAISGAGGGYGYTF. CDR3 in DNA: TGTGCCATCAGTGGGGCAGGGGGCGGCTATGGCTACACCTTC.

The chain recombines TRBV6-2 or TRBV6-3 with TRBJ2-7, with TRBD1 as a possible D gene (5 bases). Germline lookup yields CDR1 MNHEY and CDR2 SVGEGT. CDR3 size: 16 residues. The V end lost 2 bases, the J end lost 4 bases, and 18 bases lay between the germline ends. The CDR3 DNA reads TGTGCCAGCAGTTACCAGTTCGTGACAGACGTTTACGAGCAGTACTTC. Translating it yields CASSYQFVTDVYEQYF.

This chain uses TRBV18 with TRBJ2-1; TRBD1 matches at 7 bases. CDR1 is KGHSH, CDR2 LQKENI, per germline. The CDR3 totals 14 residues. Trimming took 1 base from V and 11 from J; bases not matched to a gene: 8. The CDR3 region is CASSPLGTANKQFF. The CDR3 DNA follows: TGTGCCAGCTCACCACTCGGGACAGCGAATAAGCAGTTCTTC. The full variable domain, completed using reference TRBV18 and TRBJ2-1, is NAGVMQNPRHLVRRRGQEARLRCSPMKGHSHVYWYRQLPEEGLKFMVYLQKENIIDESGMPKERFSAEFPKEGPSILRIQQVVRGDSAAYFCASSPLGTANKQFFGPGTRLTVL.

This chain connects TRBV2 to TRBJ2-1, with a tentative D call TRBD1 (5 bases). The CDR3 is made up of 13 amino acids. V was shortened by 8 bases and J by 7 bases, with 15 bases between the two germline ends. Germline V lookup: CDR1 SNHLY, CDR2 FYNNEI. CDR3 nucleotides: TGTGCCAGCGCAATTCGACAGATTAATGAGCAGTTCTTC. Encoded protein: CASAIRQINEQFF.

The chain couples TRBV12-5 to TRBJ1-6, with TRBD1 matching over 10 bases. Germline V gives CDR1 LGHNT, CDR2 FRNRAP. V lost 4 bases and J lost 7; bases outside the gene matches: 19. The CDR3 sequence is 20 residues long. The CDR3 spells CASGSAPLGQGPLRNSPLHF. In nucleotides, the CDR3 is TGTGCTAGTGGTTCCGCACCTTTGGGACAGGGGCCCCTACGGAATTCACCCCTCCACTTT.

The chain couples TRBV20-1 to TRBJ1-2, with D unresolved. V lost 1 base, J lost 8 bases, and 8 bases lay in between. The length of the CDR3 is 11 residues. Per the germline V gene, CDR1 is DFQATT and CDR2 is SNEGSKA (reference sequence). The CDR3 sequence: CSARGLGGYTF. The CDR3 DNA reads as TGCAGTGCTAGAGGGTTGGGCGGCTACACCTTC.

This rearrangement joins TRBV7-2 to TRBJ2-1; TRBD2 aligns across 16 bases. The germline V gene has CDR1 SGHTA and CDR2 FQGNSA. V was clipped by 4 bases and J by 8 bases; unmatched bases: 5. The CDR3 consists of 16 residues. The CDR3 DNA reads TGTGCCAGCAGCTACTTGGGACTAGCGGGGGGGGATGAGCAGTTCTTC. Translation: CASSYLGLAGGDEQFF.

CDR3 protein: CASSLGLAGGFSYEQYF. The CDR3 DNA is TGTGCCAGCAGCTTGGGACTAGCGGGGGGGTTCTCCTACGAGCAGTACTTC. The chain employs TRBV7-9 and TRBJ2-7; 16 bases agree with TRBD2. This CDR3 is 17 amino acids long. J was trimmed by 0 bases and V by 3 bases; bases with no gene match: 2. Germline V CDR1 and CDR2: SEHNR, FQNEAQ (reference sequence).

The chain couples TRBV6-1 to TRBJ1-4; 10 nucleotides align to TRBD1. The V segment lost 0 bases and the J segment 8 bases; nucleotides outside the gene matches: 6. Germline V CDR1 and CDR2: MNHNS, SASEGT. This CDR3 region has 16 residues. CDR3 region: CASSEAPGQGWEKLFF. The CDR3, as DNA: TGTGCCAGCAGTGAAGCCCCGGGACAGGGGTGGGAAAAACTGTTTTTT.

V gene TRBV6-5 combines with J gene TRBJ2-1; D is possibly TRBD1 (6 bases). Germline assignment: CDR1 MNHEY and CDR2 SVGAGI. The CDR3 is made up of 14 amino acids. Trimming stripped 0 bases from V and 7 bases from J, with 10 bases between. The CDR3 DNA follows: TGTGCCAGCAGTTACTCGGGGGCGAATAATGAGCAGTTCTTC. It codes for CASSYSGANNEQFF.

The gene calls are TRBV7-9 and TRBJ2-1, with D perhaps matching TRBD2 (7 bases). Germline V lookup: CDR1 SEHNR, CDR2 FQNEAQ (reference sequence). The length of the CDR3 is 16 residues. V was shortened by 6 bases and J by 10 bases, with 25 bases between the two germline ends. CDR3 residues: CASSGSGGGPSREQFF. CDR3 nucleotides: TGTGCCAGCAGTGGCTCGGGCGGGGGCCCCTCCAGAGAGCAGTTCTTC.

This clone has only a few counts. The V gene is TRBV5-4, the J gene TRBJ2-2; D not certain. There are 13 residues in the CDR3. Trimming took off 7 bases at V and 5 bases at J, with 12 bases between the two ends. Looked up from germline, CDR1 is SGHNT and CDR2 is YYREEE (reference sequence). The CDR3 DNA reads TGTGCCAGCTCACCTTCCGAGACCGGGGAGCTGTTTTTT. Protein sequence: CASSPSETGELFF.